The rows below give T cell receptor beta chains drawn from one sample of a study of breast tumors, draining lymph nodes, adjacent tissues. A single record per CDR3 protein comes from TCRdb applying MiXCR to the multiplex PCR reads. The sample consists of 85,000 to 120,000 distinct CDR3 sequences, approximately 28% of them appearing once. Material for sequencing was axillary lymph node tissue. These receptors all stem from a female donor with breast cancer. Some clones in this sample may be carry-over from other donors' samples. The CDR3 runs from the conserved cysteine through the conserved F or W. The order of the fields is V gene, J gene, D gene, clone size, CDR3 DNA, CDR3 protein. A D gene is named only where the DNA matches it firmly. Clone size, where shown, is once, few, many, or a class for clones that have expanded.

>TRBV20-1|TRBJ2-3|TRBD2|many
TGCAGTGCTCCTAAGCGGGAGAGCACAGATACGCAGTATTTT
CSAPKRESTDTQYF
>TRBV6-5|TRBJ2-7|TRBD1|many
TGTGCCAGCAGTCGGCTGCCGGGACAGGGTTCCTACGAGCAGTACTTC
CASSRLPGQGSYEQYF
>TRBV7-9|TRBJ1-2|TRBD1|-
TGTGCCAGCAGCACCGGACAGGGGCCTAACTATGGCTACACCTTC
CASSTGQGPNYGYTF
>TRBV7-9|TRBJ2-5|-|many
TGTGCCAGCAGCTTAAGGACAGAAGAGACCCAGTACTTC
CASSLRTEETQYF
>TRBV29-1|TRBJ2-1|TRBD2|many
TGCAGCGTTAAGACTAGCGGTTACAATGAGCAGTTCTTC
CSVKTSGYNEQFF
>TRBV7-3|TRBJ2-3|TRBD2|-
TGTGCCAGCAGCCTAGGGGGGACTAGCGGGAGCACAGATACGCGGTATTTT
CASSLGGTSGSTDTRYF
>TRBV29-1|TRBJ2-3|-|many
TGCAGCGTTGGGACAGACACAGATACGCAGTATTTT
CSVGTDTDTQYF
>TRBV19|TRBJ2-3|-|many
TGTGCCAGTAGCGGATCCGTGGCAGATACGCAGTATTTT
CASSGSVADTQYF
>TRBV2|TRBJ2-1|TRBD2|-
TGTGCCAGCAGTTGGACTAGCGGGAGTGGTGAGCAGTTCTTC
CASSWTSGSGEQFF
>TRBV27|TRBJ2-7|-|many
TGTGCCAGCAGTTTATCCGGGACGGAGAGATACGAGCAGTACTTC
CASSLSGTERYEQYF
>TRBV4-2|TRBJ2-7|TRBD2|many
TGTGCCAGCAGCCAAGGGACTAGCAGCTACGAGCAGTACTTC
CASSQGTSSYEQYF
>TRBV10-3|TRBJ1-2|-|few
-
CASSYLTRYGCTF
>TRBV3-1|TRBJ2-7|-|many
TGTGCCAGCAGCCAGACAGGGAGGCGTTACGAGCAGTACTTC
CASSQTGRRYEQYF
>TRBV19|TRBJ1-1|-|few
TGTGCCAGTAGTATGCCCGGGGTGAACACTGAAGCTTTCTTT
CASSMPGVNTEAFF
>TRBV2|TRBJ2-7|TRBD1|many
TGTGCCAGCAGATCGGGGACAGACTACGAGCAGTACTTC
CASRSGTDYEQYF
>TRBV24-1|TRBJ1-5|-|-
TGTGCCACCAGTGGGACGAAGGGCGGAGTTCCCCAGCCCCAGCATTTT
CATSGTKGGVPQPQHF
>TRBV27|TRBJ2-3|-|few
TGTGCCAGCAGTCCACGCCCTCTGGGTTGGGTAGATACGCAGTATTTT
CASSPRPLGWVDTQYF
>TRBV7-3|TRBJ1-3|-|-
TGTGCCAGCAGTTTGACAGCACAGGGAAACACCATATATTTT
CASSLTAQGNTIYF
>TRBV18|TRBJ1-1|TRBD1|many
TGTGCCAGCTCACCACTGGGACAGGACACTGAAGCTTTCTTT
CASSPLGQDTEAFF
>TRBV5-8|TRBJ1-2|-|many
TGTGCCAGCAGCCCCCCTACACAGGGAGGAGGCTATGGCTACACCTTC
CASSPPTQGGGYGYTF
>TRBV19|TRBJ1-1|-|-
TGTGCCAGTAGTCCCTGGGGGGCAAGTAACACTGAAGCTTTCTTT
CASSPWGASNTEAFF
>TRBV5-4|TRBJ2-6|TRBD2|-
TGTGCCAGCAGCTCAGGGACTAGCGGGGCCAACGTCCTGACTTTC
CASSSGTSGANVLTF
>TRBV3-1|TRBJ2-3|TRBD2|many
TGTGCCAGCAGCCACAGCCTGGGACTAGCGGACACAGATACGCAGTATTTT
CASSHSLGLADTDTQYF
>TRBV19|TRBJ2-5|-|many
TGTGCCAGTAGTATAGTGGGGACCCAGTACTTC
CASSIVGTQYF
>TRBV7-9|TRBJ2-7|-|many
TGTGCCAGCAGCTTAGCGACAAAATACGAGCAGTACTTC
CASSLATKYEQYF
>TRBV20-1|TRBJ2-5|TRBD2|once
TGCAGTGCTCTTCGGACTAGCGGTAGGATGACCCAGTACTTC
CSALRTSGRMTQYF
>TRBV6-6|TRBJ1-1|-|-
TGTGCCAGCACACCGGGGCAGGTCGGACTTGGTGAAGCTTTCTTT
CASTPGQVGLGEAFF
>TRBV7-9|TRBJ2-2|-|-
TGCGCCAGCACACTTCCTTCGAACACCGGGGTGCTGTTTTTT
CASTLPSNTGVLFF
>TRBV9|TRBJ2-5|-|once
TGTGCCAGCAGCGTCGGGGGGCGGGAGACCCAGTACTTC
CASSVGGRETQYF
>TRBV6-2/TRBV6-3|TRBJ1-5|-|-
TGTGCCAGCAGTGAACACCGGGGAACGCAGCATTTT
CASSEHRGTQHF
>TRBV4-3|TRBJ1-2|TRBD1|-
TGCGCCAGCAGCCATGTGTCAGGGGGTGGGGATGGCTACACCTTC
CASSHVSGGGDGYTF
>TRBV25-1|TRBJ2-3|-|many
TGTGCCAGCAGTGTGGGCACCTCACGGGCAAACCTTCTCGACAGCACAGATACGCAGTATTTT
CASSVGTSRANLLDSTDTQYF
>TRBV28|TRBJ2-2|TRBD1|many
TGTGCCAGCAGTCGCCCCGGGACAGGCAACACCGGGGAGCTGTTTTTT
CASSRPGTGNTGELFF
>TRBV9|TRBJ1-4|-|many
TGTGCCAGCAGCGCAAGACAAGAGGGTGGGGAAAAACTGTTTTTT
CASSARQEGGEKLFF
>TRBV5-1|TRBJ2-1|TRBD2|many
TGCGCCAGCAGCTTGGACGGACTAGCCAATGAGCAGTTCTTC
CASSLDGLANEQFF
>TRBV20-1|TRBJ1-1|-|few
TGCAGTGCTAGAGTCGGGGGGTCCGACACTGAAGCTTTCTTT
CSARVGGSDTEAFF
>TRBV28|TRBJ2-7|-|many
TGTGCCAGCAGCTTGGCAGGGAGCCTAAAGCAGTACTTC
CASSLAGSLKQYF
>TRBV19|TRBJ1-4|-|-
TGTGCCAGTAGTATGTCTCGCGGAACCCCGGGGACTAATGAAAAACTGTTTTTT
CASSMSRGTPGTNEKLFF
>TRBV2|TRBJ1-2|-|many
TGTGCCAGCAGTGAAGGGCAGGCTAACTATGGCTACACCTTC
CASSEGQANYGYTF
>TRBV20-1|TRBJ2-4|TRBD2|many
TGCAGTGCTAGAGGAATTAGCGGGGTGGGCAAAAACATTCAGTACTTC
CSARGISGVGKNIQYF
>TRBV6-5|TRBJ1-5|-|few
TGTGCCAGCAGTCACTCGAGGGAAGCCCATCAGCCCCAGCATTTT
CASSHSREAHQPQHF
>TRBV27|TRBJ2-2|-|once
TGTGCCAGCAGAGGGGGGATTCGGGCCACCGGGGAGCTGTTTTTT
CASRGGIRATGELFF
>TRBV2|TRBJ1-3|-|-
TGTGCCAGCAGTGAAGGTCGGAACTCTGGAGACACCATATATTTT
CASSEGRNSGDTIYF
>TRBV6-6|TRBJ1-6|TRBD1|-
TGTGCCAGCATCGACCCAGGGACAGTGAATTCACCCCTCCACTTT
CASIDPGTVNSPLHF
>TRBV5-5|TRBJ2-5|TRBD2|many
TGTGCCAGCAGCGCCGGACTAGCGGGAGCTAGTGAGACCCAGTACTTC
CASSAGLAGASETQYF
>TRBV19|TRBJ1-6|TRBD1|-
TGTGCCAGTAGTACTCCGGGACAGGGGAACTCACCCCTCCACTTT
CASSTPGQGNSPLHF
>TRBV5-4|TRBJ2-7|-|many
TGTGCCATCCCTCTCAGAGGAGACCGGGACACTCTTCAGGGGACCTCCTACGAGCAGTACTTC
CAIPLRGDRDTLQGTSYEQYF
>TRBV13|TRBJ2-5|-|many
TGTGCCAGCAGCTTACCGGGGGGCCAAGGAAAGACCCAGTACTTC
CASSLPGGQGKTQYF
>TRBV20-1|TRBJ1-2|TRBD1|-
TGCAGTGATACCGCGGGACAGGGAGCCCTCTATGGCTACACCTTC
CSDTAGQGALYGYTF
>TRBV12-5|TRBJ1-5|-|many
TGTGCTAGTGGTTTGTTTAATCAGCCCCAGCATTTT
CASGLFNQPQHF
>TRBV10-2|TRBJ2-7|-|many
TGCGCCAGCCGGGAGGCTCAGGGGGTCTACGAGCAGTACTTC
CASREAQGVYEQYF
>TRBV12-3/TRBV12-4|TRBJ1-2|TRBD1|many
TGTGCCAGCAGTTTCAGGGGGGGGGTGCCTAACTATGGCTACACCTTC
CASSFRGGVPNYGYTF
>TRBV2|TRBJ1-4|-|-
TGTGCCAGCAGTGTGGAGACAACAATCGAAAAACTGTTTTTT
CASSVETTIEKLFF
>TRBV7-3|TRBJ2-7|TRBD2|-
TGTGCCAGCAGCTCCAAAGCGGGAGGAGGGTACGAGCAGTACTTC
CASSSKAGGGYEQYF